The 4 T cell receptor beta chains given below trace back to one sample, sequenced in a study of blood T cell repertoires in COVID-19. Only in-frame clones appear in the TCRdb table, and some are missing; sequencing was by immunoSEQ multiplex PCR. The sample has 80,000 or so clones; 82% are singletons. Material: peripheral blood. The receptors derive from a human donor in a cohort sampled during active COVID-19.

This clone was picked up one time. The V gene is TRBV5-1, the J gene TRBJ2-7; the match to TRBD1 covers 12 bases. V gave up 2 bases and J gave up 6 bases; unmatched junction bases: 3. Germline lookup yields CDR1 SGHRS and CDR2 YFSETQ. This CDR3 comprises 14 residues. The CDR3 is CASSLGTGGSEQYF. The DNA for the CDR3 is TGCGCCAGCAGCTTAGGGACAGGGGGCTCCGAGCAGTACTTC.

The CDR3 region is CASSVGSGNQPQHF. In nucleotides, the CDR3 is TGTGCCAGCAGCGTCGGGTCTGGGAATCAGCCCCAGCATTTT. The chain recombines TRBV9 with TRBJ1-5, with D hard to call. V was clipped by 2 bases and J by 4 bases, with 10 bases between them. CDR3 size: 14 residues. Per the germline V gene, CDR1 is SGDLS and CDR2 is YYNGEE. The full variable domain, in which reference TRBV9 and TRBJ1-5 provide the parts outside the CDR3, is DSGVTQTPKHLITATGQRVTLRCSPRSGDLSVYWYQQSLDQGLQFLIQYYNGEERAKGNILERFSAQQFPDLHSELNLSSLELGDSALYFCASSVGSGNQPQHFGDGTRLSIL.

The J gene is TRBJ2-3, the V gene TRBV5-4; TRBD1 matches at 8 bases. V lost 4 bases to trimming and J lost 4 bases; unmatched junction nucleotides: 8. The CDR3 has 15 amino acids. Per the germline V gene, CDR1 is SGHNT and CDR2 is YYREEE (reference sequence). The CDR3 sequence: CASSHDRGVADTQYF. In nucleotides, the CDR3 is TGTGCCAGCAGCCACGACAGGGGAGTAGCAGATACGCAGTATTTT.

This CDR3 is CASSFGQGVAEAFF. In nucleotides, the CDR3 is TGTGCCAGCAGTTTCGGACAGGGGGTCGCTGAAGCTTTCTTT. The genes are TRBV27 and TRBJ1-1, with TRBD1 matching over 10 bases. V lost 3 bases, J lost 6 bases, and 4 bases stayed unmatched. CDR3 length: 14 residues. In germline, CDR1 is MNHEY, CDR2 SMNVEV (reference sequence).